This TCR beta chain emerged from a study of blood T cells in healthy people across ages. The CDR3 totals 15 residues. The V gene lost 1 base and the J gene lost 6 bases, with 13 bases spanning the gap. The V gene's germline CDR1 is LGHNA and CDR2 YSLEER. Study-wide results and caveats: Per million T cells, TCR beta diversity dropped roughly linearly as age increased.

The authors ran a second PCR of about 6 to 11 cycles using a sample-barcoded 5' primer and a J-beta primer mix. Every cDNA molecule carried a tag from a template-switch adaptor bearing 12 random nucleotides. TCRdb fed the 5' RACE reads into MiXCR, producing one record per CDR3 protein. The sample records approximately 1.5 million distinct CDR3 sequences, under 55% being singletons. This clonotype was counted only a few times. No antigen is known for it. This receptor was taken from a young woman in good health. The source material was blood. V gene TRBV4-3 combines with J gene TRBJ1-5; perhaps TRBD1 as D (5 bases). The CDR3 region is CASSQGRGASQPQHF. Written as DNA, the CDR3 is TGCGCCAGCAGCCAAGGCCGCGGGGCCTCTCAGCCCCAGCATTTT.